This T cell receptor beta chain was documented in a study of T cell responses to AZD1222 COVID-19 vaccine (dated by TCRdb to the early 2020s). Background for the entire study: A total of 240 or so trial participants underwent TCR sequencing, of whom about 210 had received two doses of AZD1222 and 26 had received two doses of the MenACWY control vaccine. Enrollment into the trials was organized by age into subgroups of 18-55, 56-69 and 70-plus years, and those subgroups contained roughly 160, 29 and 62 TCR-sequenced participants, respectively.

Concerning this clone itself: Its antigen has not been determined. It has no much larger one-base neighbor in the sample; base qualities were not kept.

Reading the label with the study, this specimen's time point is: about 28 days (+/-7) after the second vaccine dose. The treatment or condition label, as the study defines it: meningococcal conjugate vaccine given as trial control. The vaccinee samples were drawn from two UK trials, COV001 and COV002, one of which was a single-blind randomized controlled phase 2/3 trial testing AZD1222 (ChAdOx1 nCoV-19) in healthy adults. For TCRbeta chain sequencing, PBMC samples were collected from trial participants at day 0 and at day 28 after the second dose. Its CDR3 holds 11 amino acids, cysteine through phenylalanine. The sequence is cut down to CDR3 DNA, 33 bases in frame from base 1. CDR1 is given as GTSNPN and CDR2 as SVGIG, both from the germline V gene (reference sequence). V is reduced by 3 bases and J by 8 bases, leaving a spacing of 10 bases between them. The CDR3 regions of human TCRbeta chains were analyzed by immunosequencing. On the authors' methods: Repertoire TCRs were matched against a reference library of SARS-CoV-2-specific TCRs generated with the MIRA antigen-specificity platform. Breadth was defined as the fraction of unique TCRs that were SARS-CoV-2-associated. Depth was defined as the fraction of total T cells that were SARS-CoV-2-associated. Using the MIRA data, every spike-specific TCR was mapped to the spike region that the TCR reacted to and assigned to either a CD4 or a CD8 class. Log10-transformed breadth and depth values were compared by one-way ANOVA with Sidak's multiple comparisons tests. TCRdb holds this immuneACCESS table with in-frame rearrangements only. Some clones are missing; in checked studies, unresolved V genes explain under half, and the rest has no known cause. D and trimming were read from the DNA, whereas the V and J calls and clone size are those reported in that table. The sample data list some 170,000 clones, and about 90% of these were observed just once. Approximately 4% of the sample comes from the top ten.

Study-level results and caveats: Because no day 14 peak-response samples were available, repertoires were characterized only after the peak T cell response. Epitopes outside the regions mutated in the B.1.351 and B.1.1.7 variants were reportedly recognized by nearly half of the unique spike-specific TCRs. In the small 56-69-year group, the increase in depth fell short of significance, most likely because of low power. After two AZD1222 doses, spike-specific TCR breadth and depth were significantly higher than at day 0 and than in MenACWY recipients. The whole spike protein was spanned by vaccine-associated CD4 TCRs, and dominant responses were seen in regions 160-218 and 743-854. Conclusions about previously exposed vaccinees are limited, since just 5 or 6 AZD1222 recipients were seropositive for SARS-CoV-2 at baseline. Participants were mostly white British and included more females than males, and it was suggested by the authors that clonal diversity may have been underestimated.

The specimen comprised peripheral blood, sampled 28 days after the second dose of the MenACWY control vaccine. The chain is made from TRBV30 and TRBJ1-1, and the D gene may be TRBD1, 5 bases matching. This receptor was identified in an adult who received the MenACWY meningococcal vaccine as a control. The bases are TGTGCCTGGAGACCGTGGGGGGAAGCTTTCTTT. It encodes CAWRPWGEAFF. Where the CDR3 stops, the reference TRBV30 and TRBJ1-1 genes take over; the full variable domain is SQTIHQWPATLVQPVGSPLSLECTVEGTSNPNLYWYRQAAGRGLQLLFYSVGIGQISSEVPQNLSASRPQDRQFILSSKKLLLSDSGFYLCAWRPWGEAFFGQGTRLTVV.